One sample yielded the 3 T cell receptor beta chains listed below, sequenced in a study of blood T cell repertoires in COVID-19. Assay: immunoSEQ multiplex PCR; the TCRdb copy retains only in-frame clones and omits some. The sample has about 140,000 clones; about 88% are singletons. Sequenced: peripheral blood. These receptor sequences come from a man aged 50-59 years with active or convalescent COVID-19.

The CDR3 spells CASSSGDYEQYF. In DNA form, the CDR3 reads TGTGCCAGCTCGAGCGGGGACTACGAGCAGTACTTC. The V gene is TRBV18, the J gene TRBJ2-7; 7 bases fit TRBD2. J gave up 3 bases and V 6 bases, and 2 bases lay outside the gene matches. CDR1 KGHSH and CDR2 LQKENI come from the germline V gene. This CDR3 contains 12 residues.

The chain couples TRBV29-1 to TRBJ2-5, with 8 bases that match TRBD1. The germline CDR1 and CDR2 sequences are SQVTM and ANQGSEA. Germline trimming cut 1 base from V and 4 bases from J; bases unmatched to any gene: 2. This CDR3 comprises 13 residues. CDR3 bases: TGCAGCGTTGAAGGGACAGGGCTAGAGACCCAGTACTTC. Its translation: CSVEGTGLETQYF.

This clone turned up a few times. The chain links TRBV3-1 (or the pseudogene TRBV3-2) to TRBJ2-7, with 10 bases fitting TRBD1. Looked up from germline, CDR1 is LGHDT and CDR2 is YNNKEL (reference sequence). The CDR3 has 14 amino acids. Germline trimming cut 1 base from V and 5 bases from J; bases unmatched to any gene: 2. The CDR3 DNA is TGTGCCAGCAGCCAAGCTGGGACAGGGGACGAGCAGTACTTC. This codes for CASSQAGTGDEQYF.